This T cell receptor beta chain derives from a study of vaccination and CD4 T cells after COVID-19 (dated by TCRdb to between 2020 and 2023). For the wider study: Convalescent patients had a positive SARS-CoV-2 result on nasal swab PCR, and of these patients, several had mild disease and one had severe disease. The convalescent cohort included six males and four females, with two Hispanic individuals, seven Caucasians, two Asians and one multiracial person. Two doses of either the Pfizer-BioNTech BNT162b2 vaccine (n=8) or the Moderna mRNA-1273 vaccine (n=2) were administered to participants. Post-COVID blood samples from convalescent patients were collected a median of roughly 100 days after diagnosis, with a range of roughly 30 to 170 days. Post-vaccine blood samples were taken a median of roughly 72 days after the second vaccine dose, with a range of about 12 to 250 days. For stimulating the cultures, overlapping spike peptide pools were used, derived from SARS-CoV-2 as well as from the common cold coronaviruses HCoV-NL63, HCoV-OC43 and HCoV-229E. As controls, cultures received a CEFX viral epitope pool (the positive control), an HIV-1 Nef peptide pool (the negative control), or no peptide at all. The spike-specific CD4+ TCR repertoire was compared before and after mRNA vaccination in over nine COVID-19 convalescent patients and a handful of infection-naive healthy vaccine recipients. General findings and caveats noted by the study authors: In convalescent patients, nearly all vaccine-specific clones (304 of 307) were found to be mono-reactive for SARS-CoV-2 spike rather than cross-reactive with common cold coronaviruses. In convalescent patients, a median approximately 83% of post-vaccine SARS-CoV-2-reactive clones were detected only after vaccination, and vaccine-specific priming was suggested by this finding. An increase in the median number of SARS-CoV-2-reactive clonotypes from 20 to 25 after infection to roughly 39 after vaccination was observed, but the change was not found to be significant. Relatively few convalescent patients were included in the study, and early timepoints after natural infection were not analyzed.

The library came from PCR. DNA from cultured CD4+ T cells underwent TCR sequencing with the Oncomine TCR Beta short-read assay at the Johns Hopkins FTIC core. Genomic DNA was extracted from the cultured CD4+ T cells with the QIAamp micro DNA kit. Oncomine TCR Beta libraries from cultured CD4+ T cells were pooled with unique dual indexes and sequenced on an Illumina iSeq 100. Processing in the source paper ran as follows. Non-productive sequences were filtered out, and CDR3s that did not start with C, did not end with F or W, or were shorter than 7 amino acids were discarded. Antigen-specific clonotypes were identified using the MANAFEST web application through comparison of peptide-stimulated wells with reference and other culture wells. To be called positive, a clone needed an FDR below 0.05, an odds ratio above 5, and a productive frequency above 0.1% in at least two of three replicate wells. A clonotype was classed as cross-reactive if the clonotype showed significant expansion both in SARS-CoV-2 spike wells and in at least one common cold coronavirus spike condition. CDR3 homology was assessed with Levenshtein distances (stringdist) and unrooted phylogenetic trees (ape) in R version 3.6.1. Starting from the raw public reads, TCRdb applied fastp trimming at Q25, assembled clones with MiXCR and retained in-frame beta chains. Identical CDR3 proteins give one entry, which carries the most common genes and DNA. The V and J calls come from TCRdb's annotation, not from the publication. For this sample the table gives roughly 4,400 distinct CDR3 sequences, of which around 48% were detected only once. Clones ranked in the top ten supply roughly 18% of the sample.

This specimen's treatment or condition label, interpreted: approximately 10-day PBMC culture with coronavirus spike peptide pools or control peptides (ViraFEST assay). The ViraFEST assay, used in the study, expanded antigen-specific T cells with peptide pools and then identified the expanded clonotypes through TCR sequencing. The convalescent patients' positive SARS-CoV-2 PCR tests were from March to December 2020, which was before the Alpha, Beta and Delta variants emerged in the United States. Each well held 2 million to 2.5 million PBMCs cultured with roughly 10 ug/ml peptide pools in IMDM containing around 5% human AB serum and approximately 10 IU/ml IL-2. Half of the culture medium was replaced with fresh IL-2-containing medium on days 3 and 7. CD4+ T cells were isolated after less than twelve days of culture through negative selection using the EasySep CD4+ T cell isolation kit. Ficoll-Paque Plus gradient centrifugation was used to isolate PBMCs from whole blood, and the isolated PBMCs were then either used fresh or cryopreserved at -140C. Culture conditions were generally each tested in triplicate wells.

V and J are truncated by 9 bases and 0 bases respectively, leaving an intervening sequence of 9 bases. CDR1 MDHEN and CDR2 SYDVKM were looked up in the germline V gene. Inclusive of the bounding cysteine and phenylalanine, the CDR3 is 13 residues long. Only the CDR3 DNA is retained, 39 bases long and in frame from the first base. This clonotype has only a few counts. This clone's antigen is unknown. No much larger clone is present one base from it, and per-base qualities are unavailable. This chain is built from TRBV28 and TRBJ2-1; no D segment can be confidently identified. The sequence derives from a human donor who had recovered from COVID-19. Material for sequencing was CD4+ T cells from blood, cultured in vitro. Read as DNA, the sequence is TGTGCCAGTCGGCTAAGCTCCTACAATGAGCAGTTCTTC. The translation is CASRLSSYNEQFF.